These T cell receptor beta chains were read from a single sample in a study of siplizumab effects on memory and regulatory T cells. Profiling relied on immunoSEQ multiplex PCR, and the TCRdb table lists in-frame clones only, not all of them. The sample includes roughly 82,000 clones, 87% of them seen just once. Sequenced input: Tregs sorted from blood. All receptors come from a human donor in good health. CDR3s include the opening cysteine and the closing phenylalanine or tryptophan. A D gene is named only where the DNA matches it firmly. Size tells how often a clone was seen (once, few, many) or the class of an expanded clone, and some rows leave it out.

CDR3 protein: CASSLRLAGVNYNEQFF
CDR3 DNA: TGTGCCAGCAGCCTCCGACTAGCCGGGGTTAACTACAATGAGCAGTTCTTC
clone size: .
V gene: TRBV7-2
J gene: TRBJ2-1
D gene: TRBD2

CDR3 protein: CASSVATSGAPAQYF
CDR3 DNA: TGTGCCAGCAGCGTAGCCACTAGCGGGGCCCCGGCGCAGTATTTT
clone size: .
V gene: TRBV9
J gene: TRBJ2-3
D gene: TRBD2

CDR3 protein: CATSRDLRSTNEKLFF
CDR3 DNA: TGTGCCACCAGCAGAGATCTGCGATCAACTAATGAAAAACTGTTTTTT
clone size: .
V gene: TRBV15
J gene: TRBJ1-4
D gene: .

CDR3 protein: CASSLVPPLGSWADTQYF
CDR3 DNA: TGTGCCAGCAGCTTAGTACCCCCACTAGGGAGTTGGGCAGATACGCAGTATTTT
clone size: .
V gene: TRBV7-2
J gene: TRBJ2-3
D gene: .

CDR3 protein: CASSLAGAGGQEEQFF
CDR3 DNA: TGCGCCAGCAGCTTGGCCGGCGCCGGGGGCCAGGAAGAGCAGTTCTTC
clone size: .
V gene: TRBV5-1
J gene: TRBJ2-1
D gene: .

CDR3 protein: CASSEGLVVAQETQYF
CDR3 DNA: TGCGCCAGCAGCGAGGGTCTGGTAGTGGCACAAGAGACCCAGTACTTC
clone size: .
V gene: TRBV5-1
J gene: TRBJ2-5
D gene: .

CDR3 protein: CASSMGQGASGANVLTF
CDR3 DNA: TGTGCCAGTAGTATGGGTCAGGGGGCCTCTGGGGCCAACGTCCTGACTTTC
clone size: few
V gene: TRBV19
J gene: TRBJ2-6
D gene: TRBD1

CDR3 protein: CASSATGAGHEQYF
CDR3 DNA: TGTGCCAGCAGTGCAACAGGGGCTGGCCACGAGCAGTACTTC
clone size: .
V gene: TRBV6-1
J gene: TRBJ2-7
D gene: TRBD1

CDR3 protein: CATSTRYRGRRETQYF
CDR3 DNA: TGTGCCACCAGCACCCGATACAGGGGGCGCCGGGAGACCCAGTACTTC
clone size: .
V gene: TRBV15
J gene: TRBJ2-5
D gene: TRBD1

CDR3 protein: CSAQPDRGDRAFF
CDR3 DNA: TGCAGCGCCCAACCCGACAGGGGGGACCGAGCTTTCTTT
clone size: few
V gene: TRBV29-1
J gene: TRBJ1-1
D gene: TRBD1

CDR3 protein: CASSARDRAGNTIYF
CDR3 DNA: TGTGCCAGCAGCGCCCGGGACAGGGCTGGAAACACCATATATTTT
clone size: .
V gene: TRBV28
J gene: TRBJ1-3
D gene: TRBD1

CDR3 protein: CASSLQGNYNEQFF
CDR3 DNA: TGTGCCAGCAGCTTACAGGGGAACTACAATGAGCAGTTCTTC
clone size: .
V gene: TRBV5-4
J gene: TRBJ2-1
D gene: TRBD1

CDR3 protein: CASSQRQGDYGYTF
CDR3 DNA: TGCGCCAGCAGCCAACGACAGGGAGATTATGGCTACACCTTC
clone size: .
V gene: TRBV4-1
J gene: TRBJ1-2
D gene: TRBD1

CDR3 protein: CASSDRRGILFTDTQYF
CDR3 DNA: TGTGCCAGCTCCGACAGGAGGGGCATTTTATTCACAGATACGCAGTATTTT
clone size: .
V gene: TRBV5-4
J gene: TRBJ2-3
D gene: .

CDR3 protein: CASRRLDLTGTGELFF
CDR3 DNA: TGTGCCAGTAGGAGACTCGACTTGACTGGCACCGGGGAGCTGTTTTTT
clone size: .
V gene: TRBV19
J gene: TRBJ2-2
D gene: .

CDR3 protein: CASSLDRGNQPQHF
CDR3 DNA: TGTGCCAGCAGTTTGGACAGGGGGAATCAGCCCCAGCATTTT
clone size: .
V gene: TRBV28
J gene: TRBJ1-5
D gene: TRBD1

CDR3 protein: CASSPGLAVGQETQYF
CDR3 DNA: TGCGCCAGCAGTCCCGGACTAGCGGTGGGACAAGAGACCCAGTACTTC
clone size: once
V gene: TRBV5-1
J gene: TRBJ2-5
D gene: TRBD2